This entry is about one T cell receptor (beta chain). The antigen is not known. With no exception, relapse followed autologous stem cell transplantation in all patients, and brentuximab vedotin exposure varied. CDR3 length equals 16 residues. V shed 4 bases, J shed 4 bases, and the junction held 5 bases outside the gene matches. The germline V gene encodes CDR1 LGHNT and CDR2 FRNRAP. The sample belongs to a study of PD-1 blockade in classical Hodgkin lymphoma. Study-level results: By cycle point C4D1, TCR diversity had risen significantly in CD4+ cells (but not CD8+ cells).

Sequencing used immunoSEQ multiplex PCR; TCRdb keeps in-frame clones, though not all of them. This sample has roughly 70,000 clones, with roughly two thirds found just once. Sequenced here: peripheral blood mononuclear cells (PBMCs), sampled before the second cycle of nivolumab. The chain recombines TRBV12-5 with TRBJ2-2; the match to TRBD1 covers 11 bases. The source is a human donor with classical Hodgkin lymphoma. The CDR3 sequence: CASGWGGTGGTGELFF. The CDR3, as DNA: TGTGCTAGTGGTTGGGGAGGGACAGGGGGCACCGGGGAGCTGTTTTTT.